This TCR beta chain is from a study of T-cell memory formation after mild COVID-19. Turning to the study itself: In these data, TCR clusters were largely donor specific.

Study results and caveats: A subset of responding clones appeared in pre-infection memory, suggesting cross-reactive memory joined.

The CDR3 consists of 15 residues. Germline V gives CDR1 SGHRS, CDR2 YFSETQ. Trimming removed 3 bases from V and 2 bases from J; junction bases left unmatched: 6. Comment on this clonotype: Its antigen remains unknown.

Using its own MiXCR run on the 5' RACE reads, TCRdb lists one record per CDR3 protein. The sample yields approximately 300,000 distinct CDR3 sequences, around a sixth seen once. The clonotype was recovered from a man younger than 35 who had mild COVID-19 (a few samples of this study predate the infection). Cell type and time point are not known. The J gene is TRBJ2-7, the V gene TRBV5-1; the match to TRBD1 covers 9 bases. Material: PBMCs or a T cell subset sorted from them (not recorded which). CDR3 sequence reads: CASSYSTGGPYEQYV. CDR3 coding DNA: TGCGCCAGCAGCTATTCGACAGGGGGACCCTACGAGCAGTACGTC.